This T cell receptor (beta chain) was sequenced for a study of cytomegalovirus exposure and HLA in healthy donors. Study results and caveats: Across all donors, roughly uniform sequencing depth was an assumption of the presence/absence analyses.

This clone was picked up a small number of times. Its antigen is as yet unknown. The PCR made use of 60 Vbeta and 13 Jbeta primers. Sequenced by immunoSEQ multiplex PCR; TCRdb stores in-frame clones only, minus some. The table shows about 140,000 clones, with 60% to 80% occurring only once. V was pared by 5 bases and J by 2 bases, with 13 bases between. Germline V gives CDR1 MDHEN, CDR2 SYDVKM. The CDR3 is 15 residues long. V is TRBV28 and J is TRBJ1-5; tentative D call: TRBD1 (6 bases). Material: PBMCs. This receptor was obtained from a woman in her thirties or forties in good health and CMV-seronegative. The chain's CDR3 is CASSLTGLGNQPQHF. As DNA, the CDR3 is TGTGCCAGCAGTCTCACAGGGTTGGGCAATCAGCCCCAGCATTTT. Filled out from reference TRBV28 and TRBJ1-5, the complete variable domain reads DVKVTQSSRYLVKRTGEKVFLECVQDMDHENMFWYRQDPGLGLRLIYFSYDVKMKEKGDIPEGYSVSREKKERFSLILESASTNQTSMYLCASSLTGLGNQPQHFGDGTRLSIL.